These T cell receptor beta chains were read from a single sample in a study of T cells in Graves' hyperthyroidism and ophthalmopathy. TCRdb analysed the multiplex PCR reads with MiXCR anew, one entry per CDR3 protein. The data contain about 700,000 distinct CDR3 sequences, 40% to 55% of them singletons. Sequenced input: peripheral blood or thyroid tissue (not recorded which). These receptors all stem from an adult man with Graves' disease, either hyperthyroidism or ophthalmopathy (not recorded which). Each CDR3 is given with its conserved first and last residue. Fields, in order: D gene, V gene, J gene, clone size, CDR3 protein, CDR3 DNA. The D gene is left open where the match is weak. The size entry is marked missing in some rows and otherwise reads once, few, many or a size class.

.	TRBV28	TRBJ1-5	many	CASSLMGQPQHF	TGTGCCAGCAGTTTGATGGGACAGCCCCAGCATTTT
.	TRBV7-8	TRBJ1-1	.	CASSLANTNTEAFF	TGTGCCAGCAGCTTGGCCAACACGAACACTGAAGCTTTCTTT
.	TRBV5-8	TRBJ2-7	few	CASSQGWRAEVEQYF	TGCGCCAGCAGCCAAGGTTGGAGGGCCGAGGTCGAGCAGTACTTC
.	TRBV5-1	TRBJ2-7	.	CASSLFAGFSEQYF	TGCGCCAGCAGCTTATTTGCGGGCTTTTCGGAGCAGTACTTC
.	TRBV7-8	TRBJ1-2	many	CASSLDGRSGYTF	TGTGCCAGCAGCTTGGACGGCCGTTCGGGCTACACCTTC
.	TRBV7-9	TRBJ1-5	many	CASSLESGGGGQPQHF	TGTGCCAGCAGCTTAGAGTCCGGGGGCGGGGGTCAGCCCCAGCATTTT
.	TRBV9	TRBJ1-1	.	CASSVEAGRAFF	TGTGCCAGCAGCGTAGAAGCGGGACGGGCTTTCTTT
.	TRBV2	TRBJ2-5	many	CASTTGPSVETQYF	TGTGCCAGCACCACGGGGCCCTCCGTTGAGACCCAGTACTTC
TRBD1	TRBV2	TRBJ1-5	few	CASSWTGVSNQPQHF	TGTGCCAGCAGTTGGACAGGAGTGAGCAATCAGCCCCAGCATTTT
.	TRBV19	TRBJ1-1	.	CASSTGFYTEAFF	TGTGCCAGTAGTACCGGGTTTTACACTGAAGCTTTCTTT
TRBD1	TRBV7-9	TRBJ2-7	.	CASSFRGTGTYEQYF	TGTGCCAGCAGTTTCAGGGGGACAGGCACCTACGAGCAGTACTTC
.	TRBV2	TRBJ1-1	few	CASIMRLNTEAFF	TGTGCCAGCATTATGCGGTTGAACACTGAAGCTTTCTTT
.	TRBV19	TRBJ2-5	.	CASSISGVNQPQYF	TGTGCCAGTAGTATTTCAGGGGTCAATCAGCCCCAGTACTTC
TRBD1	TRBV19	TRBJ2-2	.	CASSIDVQGADGELFF	TGTGCCAGTAGTATCGATGTGCAGGGGGCGGACGGGGAGCTGTTTTTT
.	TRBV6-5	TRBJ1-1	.	CASRLGRNTEAFF	TGTGCCAGCAGACTCGGGAGGAACACTGAAGCTTTCTTT
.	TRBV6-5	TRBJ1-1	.	CASSNAGALHEAFF	TGTGCCAGCAGCAACGCGGGGGCTCTCCATGAAGCTTTCTTT